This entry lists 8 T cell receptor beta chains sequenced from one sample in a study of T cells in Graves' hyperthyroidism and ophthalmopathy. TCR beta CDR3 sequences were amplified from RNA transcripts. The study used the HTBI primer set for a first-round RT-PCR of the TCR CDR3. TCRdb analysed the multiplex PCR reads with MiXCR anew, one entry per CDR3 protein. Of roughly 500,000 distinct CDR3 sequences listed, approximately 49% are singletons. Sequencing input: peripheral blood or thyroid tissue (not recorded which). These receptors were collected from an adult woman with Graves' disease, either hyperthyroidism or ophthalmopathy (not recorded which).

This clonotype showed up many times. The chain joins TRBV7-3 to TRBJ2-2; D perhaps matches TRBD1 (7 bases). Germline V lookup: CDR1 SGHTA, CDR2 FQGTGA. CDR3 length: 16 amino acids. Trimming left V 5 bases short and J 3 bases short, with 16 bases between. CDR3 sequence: CASSPQGGGDTGELFF. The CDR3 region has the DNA TGTGCCAGCAGCCCCCAGGGGGGAGGAGACACCGGGGAGCTGTTTTTT.

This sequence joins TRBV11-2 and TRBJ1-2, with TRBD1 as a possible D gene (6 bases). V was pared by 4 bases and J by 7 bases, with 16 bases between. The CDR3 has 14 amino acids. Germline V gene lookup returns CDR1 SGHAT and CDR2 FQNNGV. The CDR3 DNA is TGTGCCAGCAGCTCCACCGGGCAGGGGTCTGGCTACACCTTC. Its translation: CASSSTGQGSGYTF.

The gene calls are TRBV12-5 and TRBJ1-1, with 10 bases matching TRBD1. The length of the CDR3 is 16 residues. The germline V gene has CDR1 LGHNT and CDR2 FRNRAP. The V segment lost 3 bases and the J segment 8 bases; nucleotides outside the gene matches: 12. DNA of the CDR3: TGTGCTAGTGGTTTCTCGACAGGGGGCGGATTGGCCGAAGCTTTCTTT. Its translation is CASGFSTGGGLAEAFF.

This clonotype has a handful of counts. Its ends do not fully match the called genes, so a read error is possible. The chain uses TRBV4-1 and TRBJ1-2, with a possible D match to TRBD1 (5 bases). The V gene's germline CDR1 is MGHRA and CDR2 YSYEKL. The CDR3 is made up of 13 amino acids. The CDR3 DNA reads TGCGCCAGCAGCCAAGGGACACTCCGGGCTGAAGCTTTC. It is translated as CASSQGTLRAEAF.

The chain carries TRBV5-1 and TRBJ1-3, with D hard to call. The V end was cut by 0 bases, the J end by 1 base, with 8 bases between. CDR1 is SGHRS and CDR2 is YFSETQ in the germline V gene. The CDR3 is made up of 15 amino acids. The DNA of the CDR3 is TGCGCCAGCAGCTTGGGTCAGGCATCTGGAAACACCATATATTTT. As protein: CASSLGQASGNTIYF. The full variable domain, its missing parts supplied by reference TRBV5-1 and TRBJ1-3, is KAGVTQTPRYLIKTRGQQVTLSCSPISGHRSVSWYQQTPGQGLQFLFEYFSETQRNKGNFPGRFSGRQFSNSRSEMNVSTLELGDSALYLCASSLGQASGNTIYFGEGSWLTVV.

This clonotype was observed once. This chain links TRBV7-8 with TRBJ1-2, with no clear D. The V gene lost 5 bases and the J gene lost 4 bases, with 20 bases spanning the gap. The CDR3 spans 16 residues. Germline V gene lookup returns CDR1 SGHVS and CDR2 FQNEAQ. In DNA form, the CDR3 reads TGTGCCAGCAGCACCACAATTAACCCGGGCGGCTATGGCTACACCTTC. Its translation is CASSTTINPGGYGYTF.

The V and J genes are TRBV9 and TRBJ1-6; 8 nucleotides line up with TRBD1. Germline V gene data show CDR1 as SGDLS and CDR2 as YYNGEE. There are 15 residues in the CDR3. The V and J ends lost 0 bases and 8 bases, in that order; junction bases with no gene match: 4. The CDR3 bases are TGTGCCAGCAGCGTAGGTTGGACAGGGTATTCACCCCTCCACTTT. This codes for CASSVGWTGYSPLHF.

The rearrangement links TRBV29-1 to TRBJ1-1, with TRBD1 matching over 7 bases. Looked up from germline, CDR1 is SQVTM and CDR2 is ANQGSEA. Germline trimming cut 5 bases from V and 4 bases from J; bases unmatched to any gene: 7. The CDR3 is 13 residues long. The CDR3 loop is CSVYRGIGTEAFF. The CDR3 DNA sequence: TGCAGCGTTTACAGGGGTATCGGCACTGAAGCTTTCTTT.